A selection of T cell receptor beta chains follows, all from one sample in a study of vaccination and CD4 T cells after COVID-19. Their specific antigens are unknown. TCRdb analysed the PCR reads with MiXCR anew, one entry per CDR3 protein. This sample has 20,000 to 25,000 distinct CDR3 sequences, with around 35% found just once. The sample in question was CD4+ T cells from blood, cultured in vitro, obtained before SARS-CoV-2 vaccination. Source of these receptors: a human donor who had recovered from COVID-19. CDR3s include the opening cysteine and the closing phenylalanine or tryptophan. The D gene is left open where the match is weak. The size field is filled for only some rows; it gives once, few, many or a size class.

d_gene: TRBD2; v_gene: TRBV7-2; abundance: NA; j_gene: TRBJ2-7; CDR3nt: TGTGCCAGCAGCTTAAGGGTAGCGGGAGGCGAGCAGTACTTC; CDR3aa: CASSLRVAGGEQYF
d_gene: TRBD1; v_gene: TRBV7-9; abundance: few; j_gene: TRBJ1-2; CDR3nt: TGTGCCAGCAGGTCACAGGGGGAGGACTATGGCTACACCTTC; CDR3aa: CASRSQGEDYGYTF
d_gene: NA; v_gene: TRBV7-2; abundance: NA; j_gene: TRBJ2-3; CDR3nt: TGTGCCAGCAGCTCGCGGGGAGCGGCGGATACTCATACGCAGTATTTT; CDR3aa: CASSSRGAADTHTQYF
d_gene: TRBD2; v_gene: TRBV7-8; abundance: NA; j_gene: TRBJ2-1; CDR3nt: TGTGCCAGCAGCTCCCTCGGGGGGATAGGAGGGAGTGAGCAGTTCTTC; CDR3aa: CASSSLGGIGGSEQFF
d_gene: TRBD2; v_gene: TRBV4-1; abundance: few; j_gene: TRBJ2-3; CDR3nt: TGCGCCAGCAGCCAGGCTAGCGGGAGCACAGATACGCAGTATTTT; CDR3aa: CASSQASGSTDTQYF
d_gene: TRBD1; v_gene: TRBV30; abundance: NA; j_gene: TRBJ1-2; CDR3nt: TGTGCCTGGACGACAGGGGCTGGCTACACCTTC; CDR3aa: CAWTTGAGYTF
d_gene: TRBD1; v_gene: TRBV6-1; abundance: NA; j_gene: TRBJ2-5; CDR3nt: TGTGCCAGCAGAAAAGGACAGGGGGCGCCGGGAGAGACCCAGTACTTC; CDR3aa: CASRKGQGAPGETQYF
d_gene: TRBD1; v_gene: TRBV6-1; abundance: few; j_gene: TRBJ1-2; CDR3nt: TGTGCCAGCAGTCAGACGGGACGGGGACAGAGTCAAGTCTACACCTTC; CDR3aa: CASSQTGRGQSQVYTF
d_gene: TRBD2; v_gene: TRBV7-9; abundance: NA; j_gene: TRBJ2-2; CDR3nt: TGTGCCACTCACGGACTAGCGGGAGTCTCCGGGGAGCTGTTTTTT; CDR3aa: CATHGLAGVSGELFF
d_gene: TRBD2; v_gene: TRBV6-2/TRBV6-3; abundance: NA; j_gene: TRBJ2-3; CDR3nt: TGTGCCAGCAGTCCCTCGTGGGGAGGGGAGGATACGCAGTATTTT; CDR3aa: CASSPSWGGEDTQYF
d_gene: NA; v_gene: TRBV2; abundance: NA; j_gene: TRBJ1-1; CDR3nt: TGTGCCAGCGAACCGTCAGGCCCGGGCACTGAAGCTTTCTTT; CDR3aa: CASEPSGPGTEAFF
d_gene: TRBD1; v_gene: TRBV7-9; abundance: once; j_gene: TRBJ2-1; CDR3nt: TGTGCCAGCAGGAGACAGGGCGACAATGAGCAGTTCTTC; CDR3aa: CASRRQGDNEQFF
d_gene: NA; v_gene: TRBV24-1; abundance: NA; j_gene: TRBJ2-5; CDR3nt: TGTGCCACCAGTGATTTATTGGAGACCCAGTACTTC; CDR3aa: CATSDLLETQYF
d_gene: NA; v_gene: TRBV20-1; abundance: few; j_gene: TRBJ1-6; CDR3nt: TGCAGTGCTTCACATTTAGGGGATAATTCACCCCTCCACTTT; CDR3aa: CSASHLGDNSPLHF
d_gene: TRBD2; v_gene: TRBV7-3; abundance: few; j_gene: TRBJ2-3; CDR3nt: TGTGCCAGCAGCTTACTAGCGGGGCCCACAGATACGCAGTATTTT; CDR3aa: CASSLLAGPTDTQYF
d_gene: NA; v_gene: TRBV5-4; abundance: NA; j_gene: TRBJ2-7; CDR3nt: TGTGCCAGCAGCCCGAAGCCCCAGGGATTCTACGAGCAGTACTTC; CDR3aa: CASSPKPQGFYEQYF
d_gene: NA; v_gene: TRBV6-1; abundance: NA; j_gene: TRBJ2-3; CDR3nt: TGTGCCAGCAGGAACACCTATACGCAGTATTTT; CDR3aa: CASRNTYTQYF
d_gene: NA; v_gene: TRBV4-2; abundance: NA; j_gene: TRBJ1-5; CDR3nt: TGTGCCAGCAGCCAAGAAAAATGGGGAAATCAGCCCCAGCATTTT; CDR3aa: CASSQEKWGNQPQHF
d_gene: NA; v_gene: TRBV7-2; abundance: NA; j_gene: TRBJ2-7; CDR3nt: TGTGCCAGCAGCTTAGTCAGAGCCTACGAGCAGTACTTC; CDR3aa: CASSLVRAYEQYF
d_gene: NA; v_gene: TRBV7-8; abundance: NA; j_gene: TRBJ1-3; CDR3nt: TGTGCCAGCAGCGACCAAACAGGGTACTCTAGAAACACCATATATTTT; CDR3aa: CASSDQTGYSRNTIYF
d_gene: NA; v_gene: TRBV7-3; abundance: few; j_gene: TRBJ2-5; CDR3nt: TGTGCCAGCAGCTCGACAGTCCAAGAGACCCAGTACTTC; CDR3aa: CASSSTVQETQYF
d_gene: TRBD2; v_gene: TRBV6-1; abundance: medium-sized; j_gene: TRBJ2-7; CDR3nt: TGTGCCAGCAGGGCTAGCGGGAGGTACGAGCAGTACTTC; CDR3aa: CASRASGRYEQYF
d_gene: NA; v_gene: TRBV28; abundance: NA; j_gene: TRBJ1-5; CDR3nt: TGTGCCAGCCAGAGCAATCAGCCCCAGCATTTT; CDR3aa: CASQSNQPQHF
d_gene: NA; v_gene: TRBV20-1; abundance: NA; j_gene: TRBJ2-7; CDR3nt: TGCAGTGCTGTCTGGGTGGCGGTTCAAGGGCAGTACTTC; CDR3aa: CSAVWVAVQGQYF
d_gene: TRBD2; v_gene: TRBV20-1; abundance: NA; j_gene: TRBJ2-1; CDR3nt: TGCAGTGTCGAGCGGGAGTCTAGAAATGAGCAGTTCTTC; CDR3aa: CSVERESRNEQFF
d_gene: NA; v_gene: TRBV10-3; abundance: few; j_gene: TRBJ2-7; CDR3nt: TGTGCCATCAGTGACTCAGGGACAAGACCGTCCGACAAGCAGTACTTC; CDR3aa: CAISDSGTRPSDKQYF
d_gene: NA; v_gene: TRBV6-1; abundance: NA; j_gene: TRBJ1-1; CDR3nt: TGTGCCATCGGGGAAGGGGACACTGAAGCTTTCTTT; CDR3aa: CAIGEGDTEAFF
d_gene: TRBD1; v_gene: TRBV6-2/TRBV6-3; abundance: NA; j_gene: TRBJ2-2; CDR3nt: TGTGCCAGCAGTGTCCGACAGGGGACCGGGGAGCTGTTTTTT; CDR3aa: CASSVRQGTGELFF
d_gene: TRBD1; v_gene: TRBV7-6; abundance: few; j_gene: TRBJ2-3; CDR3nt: TGTGCCAGCAGCTTAATCGGGCAGGGGGCAGCGGATACGCAGTATTTT; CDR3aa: CASSLIGQGAADTQYF
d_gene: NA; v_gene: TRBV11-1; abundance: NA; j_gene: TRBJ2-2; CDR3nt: TGTGCCAGCAGCTTGCGAGCCAACACCGGGGAGCTGTTTTTT; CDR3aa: CASSLRANTGELFF
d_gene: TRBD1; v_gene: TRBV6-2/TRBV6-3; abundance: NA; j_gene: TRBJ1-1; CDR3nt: TGTGCCAGCAGTCCCTGGACAGGGGTCCTTCCGAACACTGAAGCTTTCTTT; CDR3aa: CASSPWTGVLPNTEAFF
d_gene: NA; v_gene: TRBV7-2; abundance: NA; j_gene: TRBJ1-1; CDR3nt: TGTGCCAGCAGCTTAGATTTTGGGGGGGGGACTGAAGCTTTCTTT; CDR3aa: CASSLDFGGGTEAFF
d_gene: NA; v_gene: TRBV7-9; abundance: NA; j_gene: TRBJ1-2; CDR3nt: TGTGCCAGCAGCATAAGCCGGGGCCCTCCACAACCCTATGGCTACACCTTC; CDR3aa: CASSISRGPPQPYGYTF
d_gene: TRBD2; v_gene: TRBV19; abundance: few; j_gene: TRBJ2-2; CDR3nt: TGTGCCAGCCAAGCACTAGCGGGCGAAGTCGGGGAGCTGTTTTTT; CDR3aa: CASQALAGEVGELFF
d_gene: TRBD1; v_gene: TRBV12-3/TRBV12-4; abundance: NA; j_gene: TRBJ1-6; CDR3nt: TGTGCCAGCAGTTCCCTGCCACTCGGGACAGGGGACTCACCCCTCCACTTT; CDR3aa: CASSSLPLGTGDSPLHF
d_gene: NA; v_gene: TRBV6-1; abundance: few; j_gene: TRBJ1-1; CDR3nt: TGTGCCAGCAGCACGGGGACGGAGAACACTGAAGCTTTCTTT; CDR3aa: CASSTGTENTEAFF
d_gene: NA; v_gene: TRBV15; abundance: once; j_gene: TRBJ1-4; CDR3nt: TGTGCCACCAGCAGGCAGGGGTTGGGAGAAAAACTGTTTTTT; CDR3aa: CATSRQGLGEKLFF
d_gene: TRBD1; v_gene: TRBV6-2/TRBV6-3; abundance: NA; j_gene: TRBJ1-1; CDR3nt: TGTGCCAGCAGTCGTGGACAGGGAACTAAGCATTTT; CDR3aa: CASSRGQGTKHF
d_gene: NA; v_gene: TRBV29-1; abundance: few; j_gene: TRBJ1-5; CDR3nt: TGCAGCGTTGTGACCCTAGGGGGGAATCAGCCCCAGCATTTT; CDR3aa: CSVVTLGGNQPQHF
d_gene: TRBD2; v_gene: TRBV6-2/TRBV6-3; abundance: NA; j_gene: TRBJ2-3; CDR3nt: TGTGCCAGCAGCCAACTAGCGGGAGTCCCAGATACGCAGTATTTT; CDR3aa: CASSQLAGVPDTQYF
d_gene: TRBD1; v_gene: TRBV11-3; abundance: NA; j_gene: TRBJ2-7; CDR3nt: TGTGCCAGCAGCTTAGGGGGACAGACCTACGAGCAGTACTTC; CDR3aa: CASSLGGQTYEQYF
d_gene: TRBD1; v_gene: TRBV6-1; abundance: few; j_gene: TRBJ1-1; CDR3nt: TGTGCCAGCAGTGAAACAGGGGCGGAAACTGAAGCTTTCTTT; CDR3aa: CASSETGAETEAFF
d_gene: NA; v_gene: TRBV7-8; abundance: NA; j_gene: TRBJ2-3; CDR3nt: TGTGCCGGCAGCTTAGAAGAGATTTATTCTACGCAGTATTTT; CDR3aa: CAGSLEEIYSTQYF
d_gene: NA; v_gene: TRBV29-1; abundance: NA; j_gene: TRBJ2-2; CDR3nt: TGCAGCGTTGGGGACTGGTCGAACACCGGGGAGCTGTTTTTT; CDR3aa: CSVGDWSNTGELFF
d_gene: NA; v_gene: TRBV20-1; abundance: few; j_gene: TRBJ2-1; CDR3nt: TGCAGTGCTCCCGCTAGCGCAATCTCCTACAATGAGCAGTTCTTC; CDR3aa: CSAPASAISYNEQFF
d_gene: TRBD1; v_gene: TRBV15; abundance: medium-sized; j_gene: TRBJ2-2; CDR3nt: TGTGCCACCAGCAGAGAGGGACAGGTCACCGGGGAGCTGTTTTTT; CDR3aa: CATSREGQVTGELFF
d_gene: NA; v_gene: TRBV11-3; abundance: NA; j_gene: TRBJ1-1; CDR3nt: TGTGCCAGCAGCCCAGGGCCAGGGCCTAGGTCAAAGACTGAAGCTTTCTTT; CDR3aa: CASSPGPGPRSKTEAFF
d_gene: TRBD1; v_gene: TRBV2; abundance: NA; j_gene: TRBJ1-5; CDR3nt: TGTGCCAGCAGGTACAGGGGGGATAGCAATCAGCCCCAGCATTTT; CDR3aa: CASRYRGDSNQPQHF
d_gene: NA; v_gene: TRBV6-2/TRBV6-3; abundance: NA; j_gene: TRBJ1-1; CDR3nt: TGTGCCAGCAGTTACCGTGGGAACACTGAAGCTTTCTTT; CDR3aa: CASSYRGNTEAFF